The present entry profiles one TCR beta chain with its context. As yet, its antigen is unknown. The data are from a study of PD-1 blockade in classical Hodgkin lymphoma. Exposure to brentuximab vedotin varied, and each patient had relapsed following autologous stem cell transplantation. The best responses consisted of complete response, partial response or progressive disease. Overall study results and limits: Complete responders' diversity at baseline resembled that of newly diagnosed patients. Patients starting nivolumab under 1 year after ASCT were excluded. Healthy donors were reported to have higher baseline TCR diversity than newly diagnosed patients.

V shed 3 bases and J shed 9 bases, with 12 bases lying between them. This CDR3 has 13 residues. The germline V gene encodes CDR1 SEHNR and CDR2 FQNEAQ (reference sequence). Method: immunoSEQ multiplex PCR; TCRdb's copy keeps in-frame clones and lacks some. The sample lists around 45,000 clones; approximately 71% were seen once. The source was peripheral blood mononuclear cells (PBMCs), collected at baseline. This TCR was recovered from a human donor with classical Hodgkin lymphoma. The genes are TRBV7-9 and TRBJ2-1, with D possibly TRBD2 on 6 matching bases. The CDR3 coding sequence is TGTGCCAGCAGCTTCGAAAGCGGGCCTGAGCAGTTCTTC. Its translation: CASSFESGPEQFF.